This T cell receptor beta chain comes out of a study of cytomegalovirus exposure and HLA in healthy donors. Notes on the study in general: TCR beta chains numbering some 160 were designated cytomegalovirus-associated. Subsequent analysis found a tendency for first-cohort TCR clusters to co-occur within the 90 to 150 validation repertoires.

Losses at the gene ends were 3 bases for V and 6 bases for J; bases not matched to a gene: 3. Per germline, CDR1 KGHSH and CDR2 LQKENI. The CDR3 consists of 13 residues. Some clones are missing from TCRdb's copy, which holds only in-frame ones; the method was immunoSEQ multiplex PCR. The repertoire holds 150,000 or so clones, with around 85% as singletons. On this clone: The antigen is not known.

This sequence was found in a man aged 25-40 years in good health and CMV-seropositive. The sample taken for sequencing was PBMCs. This chain joins TRBV18 and TRBJ2-3; 7 bases align to TRBD2. CDR3 in DNA: TGTGCCAGCTCACCGGGACTAATGGATACGCAGTATTTT. It codes for CASSPGLMDTQYF.